This TCR beta chain originates from a study of T-cell memory formation after mild COVID-19 (dated by TCRdb to the early 2020s). A note on the overall study: TCR sequence clusters from the two donors were largely donor specific. Two young, previously healthy adult volunteers made up the cohort, one male and one female. In two donors, T-cell clones that expanded and contracted after mild COVID-19 were followed by sequencing TCRalpha and TCRbeta repertoires longitudinally. Paper-wide results and their limitations: Whether the second-wave clones peaking on day 37 were SARS-CoV-2 specific was not confirmed. Only a couple of mild cases were covered in the study, and larger cohorts including severe cases with pre-infection samples were considered necessary. Some responding clones were detected in pre-infection memory, which suggested that pre-existing cross-reactive memory T cells had joined the SARS-CoV-2 response. Balanced CD4/CD8 phenotypes were observed for clones contracting from day 15 to 85, whereas a bias towards CD4+ was observed for a second wave of clones expanding from day 15 to 37. Contracting CD4+ clones were found mainly in CM and EM memory subsets, while CD8+ clones were enriched in EMRA.

PBMCs were isolated by Ficoll-Paque density gradient centrifugation. The germline V gene gives CDR1 as SGHTA and CDR2 as FQGNSA. The CDR3, cysteine through phenylalanine, is 16 amino acids long. The kept DNA is CDR3 alone, 48 bases in frame from the first base. V loses 0 bases of germline sequence and J loses 1 base, and the interval between the two ends is 11 bases. The listed sequencing device is Illumina NovaSeq 6000. cDNA libraries for TCRalpha and TCRbeta were prepared by 5'RACE using constant-segment primers, with sample barcodes and unique molecular identifiers added. RNA was extracted from every sample with Trizol reagent. Library amplification was performed in two PCR steps, and a second sample barcode and Illumina TruSeq adapters were introduced in the second step. Libraries were sequenced on an Illumina NovaSeq with 2 x 150 bp paired-end reads. The published analysis was carried out like this. With migec v1.2.7, reads were demultiplexed and then collapsed into UMI-guided consensus sequences. Using mixcr v2.1.11, UMI consensuses were aligned to TRA and TRB V and J templates and then assembled into clonotypes. Expanded or contracted clonotypes were those called significant by both edgeR and NoisET, with noise models trained on biological replicates. edgeR calls used a false discovery rate-adjusted p below 0.01 and a log2 fold-change threshold of 1. PCA with hierarchical clustering of max-normalized trajectories of the 1000 most abundant clonotypes was used as exploratory dynamics analysis. Separately sequenced CD4+ and CD8+ repertoires were used to assign a CD4 or CD8 phenotype to each responding clone. TCRdb itself trimmed the public reads at Q25 with fastp, ran MiXCR and retained productive beta chains. For every CDR3 protein sequence, its rows merge into one entry that carries the most common genes and DNA. The V and J calls follow TCRdb's processing rather than the paper's. The sample table holds hundreds of thousands of distinct CDR3 sequences, of which around 13% were seen once. About 24% of the sample rests with the top ten.

Turning to this clonotype: This clone's antigen is unknown. One base away there is no much larger clone; base qualities are not given.

Here the chain combines TRBV7-2 and TRBJ2-3; the D region may be TRBD1 or TRBD2, each matching 5 bases equally. Input material: PBMCs or a T cell subset sorted from them (not recorded which). This receptor was obtained from a man aged 18 to 29 who had mild COVID-19 (a few samples of this study predate the infection). The sample titles of this study are shuffled in the database, so cell type and time point are left out; the donor was told from shared clones. The CDR3 loop reads CASSLAPGARTDTQYF. In nucleotide form, the sequence is TGTGCCAGCAGCTTAGCCCCCGGGGCCCGCACAGATACGCAGTATTTT.